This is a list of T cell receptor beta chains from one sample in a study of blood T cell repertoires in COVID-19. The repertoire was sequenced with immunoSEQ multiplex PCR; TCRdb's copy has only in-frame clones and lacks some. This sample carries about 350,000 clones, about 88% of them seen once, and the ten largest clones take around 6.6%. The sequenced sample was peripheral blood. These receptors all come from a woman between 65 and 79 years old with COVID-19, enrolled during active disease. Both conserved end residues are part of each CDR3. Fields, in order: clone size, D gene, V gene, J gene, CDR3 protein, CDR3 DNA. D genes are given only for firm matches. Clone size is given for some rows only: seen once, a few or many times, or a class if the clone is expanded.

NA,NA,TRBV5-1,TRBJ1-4,CASSLGNSRYEKLFF,TGCGCCAGCAGCCTGGGAAACAGCAGATATGAAAAACTGTTTTTT
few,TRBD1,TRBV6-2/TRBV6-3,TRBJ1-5,CASSLTGDSNQPQHF,TGTGCCAGCAGTTTGACAGGGGATAGCAATCAGCCCCAGCATTTT
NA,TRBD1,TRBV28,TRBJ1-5,CASSSGDRGPGNQPQHF,TGTGCCAGCAGTTCGGGGGACAGGGGGCCGGGCAATCAGCCCCAGCATTTT
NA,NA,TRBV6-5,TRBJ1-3,CASSWGVKGNTIYF,TGTGCCAGCAGTTGGGGGGTGAAAGGAAACACCATATATTTT
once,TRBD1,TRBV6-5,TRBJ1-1,CASSSTGPTEAFF,TGTGCCAGCAGTTCGACAGGGCCCACTGAAGCTTTCTTT
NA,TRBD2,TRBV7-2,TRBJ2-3,CASSLTSGYTDTQYF,TGTGCCAGCAGCTTAACTAGCGGGTACACAGATACGCAGTATTTT
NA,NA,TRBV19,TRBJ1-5,CASSSIQGQPQHF,TGTGCCAGTAGCTCTATACAGGGTCAGCCCCAGCATTTT
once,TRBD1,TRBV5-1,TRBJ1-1,CASSLQGQGDTEAFF,TGCGCCAGCAGCCTACAGGGACAGGGGGACACTGAAGCTTTCTTT
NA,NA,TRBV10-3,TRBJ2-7,CAISDVTYEQYF,TGTGCCATCAGTGACGTTACCTACGAGCAGTACTTC
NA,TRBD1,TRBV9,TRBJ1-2,CASSPGGYGYTF,TGTGCCAGCAGCCCAGGGGGCTATGGCTACACCTTC
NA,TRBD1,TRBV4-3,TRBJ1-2,CASSQGTGGGGYTF,TGCGCCAGCAGCCAAGGCACAGGGGGCGGCGGCTACACCTTC
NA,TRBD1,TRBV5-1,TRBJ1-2,CASGTGDWYGYTF,TGCGCCAGCGGGACAGGGGATTGGTATGGCTACACCTTC
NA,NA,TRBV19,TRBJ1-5,CASSTLTGNQPQHF,TGTGCCAGTAGTACACTTACAGGGAATCAGCCCCAGCATTTT
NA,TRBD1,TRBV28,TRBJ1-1,CASRQAAGTVNTEAFF,TGTGCCAGCAGACAAGCGGCCGGGACAGTGAACACTGAAGCTTTCTTT
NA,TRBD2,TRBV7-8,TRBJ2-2,CASSLVGGWSTGELFF,TGTGCCAGCAGCTTAGTCGGGGGGTGGAGCACCGGGGAGCTGTTTTTT
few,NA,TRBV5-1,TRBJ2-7,CASSFLTGEQYF,TGCGCCAGCAGCTTCCTTACAGGAGAGCAGTACTTC
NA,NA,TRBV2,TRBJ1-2,CASTTTQGTNTF,TGTGCCAGCACGACGACACAGGGAACAAACACCTTC
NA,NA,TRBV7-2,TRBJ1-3,CASSPRGVDSGNTIYF,TGTGCCAGCAGTCCCCGCGGGGTAGACTCTGGAAACACCATATATTTT
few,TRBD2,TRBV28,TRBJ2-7,CASSLAGGKSSYEQYF,TGTGCCAGCAGTCTGGCGGGGGGTAAGAGCTCCTACGAGCAGTACTTC
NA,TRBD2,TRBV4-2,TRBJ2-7,CASSPRLAGDSSSYEQYF,TGTGCCAGCAGCCCCAGACTAGCGGGGGATTCTAGCTCCTACGAGCAGTACTTC
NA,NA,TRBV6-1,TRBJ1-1,CASSSTINTEAFF,TGTGCCAGCAGCTCCACAATTAACACTGAAGCTTTCTTT
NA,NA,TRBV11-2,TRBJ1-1,CASSLAGGNTEAFF,TGTGCCAGCAGCTTAGCGGGAGGGAACACTGAAGCTTTCTTT
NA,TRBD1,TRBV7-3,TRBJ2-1,CASSPTGRGTNEQFF,TGTGCCAGCAGCCCGACAGGGCGAGGTACCAATGAGCAGTTCTTC
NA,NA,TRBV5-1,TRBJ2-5,CASSPYLTEQETQYF,TGCGCCAGCAGCCCCTATCTGACAGAGCAAGAGACCCAGTACTTC
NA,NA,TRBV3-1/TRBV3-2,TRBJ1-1,CASSQIWRGRHTEAFF,TGTGCCAGCAGCCAAATATGGAGAGGGAGGCACACTGAAGCTTTCTTT